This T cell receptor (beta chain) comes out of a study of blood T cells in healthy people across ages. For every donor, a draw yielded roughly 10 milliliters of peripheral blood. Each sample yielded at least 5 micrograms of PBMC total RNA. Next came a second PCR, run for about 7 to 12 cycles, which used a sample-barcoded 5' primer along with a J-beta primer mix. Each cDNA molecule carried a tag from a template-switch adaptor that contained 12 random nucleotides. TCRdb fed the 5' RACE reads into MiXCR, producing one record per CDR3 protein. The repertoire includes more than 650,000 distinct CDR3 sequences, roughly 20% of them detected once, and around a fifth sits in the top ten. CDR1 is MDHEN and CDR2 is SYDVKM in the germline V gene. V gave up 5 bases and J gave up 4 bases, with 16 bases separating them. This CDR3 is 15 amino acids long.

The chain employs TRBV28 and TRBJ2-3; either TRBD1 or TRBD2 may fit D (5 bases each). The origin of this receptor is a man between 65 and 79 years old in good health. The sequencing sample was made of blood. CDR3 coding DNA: TGTGCCAGCAGTAGGACCGGGACCAGGGCAGATACGCAGTATTTT. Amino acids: CASSRTGTRADTQYF.